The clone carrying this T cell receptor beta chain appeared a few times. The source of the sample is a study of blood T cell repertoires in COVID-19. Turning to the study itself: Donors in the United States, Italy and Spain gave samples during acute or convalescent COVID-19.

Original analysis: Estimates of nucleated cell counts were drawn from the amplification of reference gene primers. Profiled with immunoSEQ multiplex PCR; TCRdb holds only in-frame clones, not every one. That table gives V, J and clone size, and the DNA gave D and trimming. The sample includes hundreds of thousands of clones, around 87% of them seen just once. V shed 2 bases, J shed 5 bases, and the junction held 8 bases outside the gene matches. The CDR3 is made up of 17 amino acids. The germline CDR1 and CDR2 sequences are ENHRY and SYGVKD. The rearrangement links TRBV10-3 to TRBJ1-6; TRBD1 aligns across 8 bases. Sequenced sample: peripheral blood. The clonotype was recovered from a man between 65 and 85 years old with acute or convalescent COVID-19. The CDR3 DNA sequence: TGTGCCATCAGTGAGAGTGGCAGGGGGCCGAATAATTCACCCCTCCACTTT. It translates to CAISESGRGPNNSPLHF.